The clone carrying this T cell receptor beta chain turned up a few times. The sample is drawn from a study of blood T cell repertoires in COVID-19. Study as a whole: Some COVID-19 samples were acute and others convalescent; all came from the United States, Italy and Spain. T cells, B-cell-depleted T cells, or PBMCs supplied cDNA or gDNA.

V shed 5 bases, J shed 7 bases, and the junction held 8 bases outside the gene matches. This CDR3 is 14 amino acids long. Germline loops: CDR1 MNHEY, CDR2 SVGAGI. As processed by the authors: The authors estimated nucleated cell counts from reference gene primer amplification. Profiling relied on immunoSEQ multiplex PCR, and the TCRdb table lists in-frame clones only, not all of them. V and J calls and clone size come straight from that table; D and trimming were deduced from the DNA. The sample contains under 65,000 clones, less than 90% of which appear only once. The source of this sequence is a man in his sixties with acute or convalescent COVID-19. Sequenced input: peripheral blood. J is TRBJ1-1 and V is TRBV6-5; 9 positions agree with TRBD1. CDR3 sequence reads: CASSTGGRRGEAFF. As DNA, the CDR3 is TGTGCCAGCAGTACAGGGGGCCGGAGGGGTGAAGCTTTCTTT.